This T cell receptor beta chain was identified during a study of blood T cells in healthy people across ages. General observations from the study: Using unsorted PBMCs precluded a conclusive naive versus antigen-experienced comparison. There was no known CMV status for donors, so expanded clonotype changes were possibly confounded.

All donors came from Russia, were Caucasian and healthy, and spanned ages roughly 6 to 95. Primed by a sample-barcoded 5' primer and a J-beta primer mix, a second PCR proceeded for roughly 7 to 11 cycles. TCRdb reprocessed the 5' RACE reads with MiXCR, giving one entry per CDR3 protein. Among 1.8 million or so distinct CDR3 sequences, 30% to 40% were seen once, and the ten largest hold under 25%. The V gene lost 4 bases and the J gene lost 5 bases, with 14 bases spanning the gap. Germline CDR1 MNHEY, CDR2 SVGEGT. The CDR3 is 14 amino acids. Ten or more counts support this clonotype. Its cognate antigen is unknown.

Material for sequencing was blood. The rearrangement links TRBV6-2 or TRBV6-3 to TRBJ2-5; D may be TRBD1 (6 bases). The source of this sequence is a human donor in good health. The CDR3 DNA follows: TGTGCCAGCAGTTCCCAGGGGTCTCGGGAGACCCAGTACTTC. This codes for CASSSQGSRETQYF.